Shown below are 9 T cell receptor beta chains from a single sample sequenced in a study of T-cell reconstitution after alpha-beta-depleted transplantation in children. The authors prepared the TCRbeta library with unique molecular identifiers. TCRdb reprocessed the PCR reads via MiXCR and lists one record per CDR3 protein. The table includes some 200,000 distinct CDR3 sequences, under 8.5% detected once. Material: PBMCs, mostly from graft donor cells, obtained 360 days after TCRalphabeta/CD19-depleted stem cell transplant. The receptors were sampled from a male patient aged 2 to 10 who had a stem cell transplant for acute myeloid leukemia, so the T cells may come from the graft donor.

In its sample, this clonotype was seen many times. The V and J genes are TRBV29-1 and TRBJ2-7; 8 nucleotides agree with TRBD1. The CDR3 consists of 15 residues. Trimming removed 6 bases from V and 4 bases from J; junction bases left unmatched: 14. Germline loops: CDR1 SQVTM, CDR2 ANQGSEA. The CDR3 here is CSVRRTGRRIYEQYV. The CDR3 DNA is TGCAGCGTGCGCCGGACAGGGCGGAGGATATACGAGCAGTACGTC.

This clonotype was detected ten times or more. The rearrangement links TRBV12-3 or TRBV12-4 to TRBJ1-4; TRBD1 matches 7 bases. The CDR3 spans 17 residues. J was trimmed by 0 bases and V by 5 bases; bases with no gene match: 9. Here the CDR3 reads CASSTGQATTTNEKLFF. The CDR3 DNA follows: TGTGCCAGCAGTACTGGACAGGCGACTACAACTAATGAAAAACTGTTTTTT.

Many counts were recorded for this clonotype. The chain uses TRBV15 and TRBJ2-7; 12 nucleotides line up with TRBD2. In germline, CDR1 is LNHNV, CDR2 YYDKDF (reference sequence). The length of the CDR3 is 16 residues. The ends lost 4 bases at V and 4 bases at J; junction bases unmatched: 8. CDR3 nucleotides: TGTGCCACCAGCAATCCGACTAGCGGGAGATATTACGAGCAGTACTTC. Translated: CATSNPTSGRYYEQYF.

This chain connects TRBV7-2 to TRBJ1-2; 8 positions agree with TRBD1. The germline V gene has CDR1 SGHTA and CDR2 FQGNSA. V lost 3 bases, J lost 8 bases, and 14 bases stayed unmatched. The CDR3 runs to 16 residues. As DNA, the CDR3 is TGTGCCAGCAGCTTCGCCGGGACAGGACCAGGGGTGGGCTACACCTTC. This translates into CASSFAGTGPGVGYTF.

This clonotype came up a few times. The V and J genes are TRBV20-1 and TRBJ2-1, with D possibly TRBD2 on 5 matching bases. The CDR3 is 16 amino acids. CDR1 is DFQATT, CDR2 SNEGSKA, per germline (reference sequence). Trimming took off 1 base at V and 5 bases at J, with 18 bases between the two ends. The CDR3 DNA sequence: TGCAGTGCTAGAGGTCTGGTACTAGTAGGAAACAATGAGCAGTTCTTC. This codes for CSARGLVLVGNNEQFF.

This clonotype was seen repeatedly, ten times or more. One end of the junction fails to match germline, which may point to a read error. The rearrangement uses TRBV7-7 and TRBJ2-1; D perhaps matches TRBD2 (6 bases). Germline values: CDR1 SSHAT, CDR2 FNYEAQ (reference sequence). This CDR3 region has 15 residues. The CDR3 here is CASSLGGTPYNEQFF. CDR3 DNA sequence: TGTGCTAGCAGCTTAGGCGGGACGCCCTACAATGAGCAGTTCTTC.

This clonotype was counted ten times or more. V is TRBV25-1 and J is TRBJ2-1, with TRBD2 matching over 10 bases. V shed 4 bases and J 6 bases; nucleotides not matched to a gene: 6. This CDR3 region has 15 residues. CDR1 and CDR2 from the germline V gene are MGHDK and SYGVNS. The CDR3 DNA reads TGTGCCAGCAGTGCGCGCAGCGGGGGGGCCAATGAGCAGTTCTTC. Translated: CASSARSGGANEQFF. Drawing the rest from reference TRBV25-1 and TRBJ2-1, the complete variable domain is EADIYQTPRYLVIGTGKKITLECSQTMGHDKMYWYQQDPGMELHLIHYSYGVNSTEKGDLSSESTVSRIRTEHFPLTLESARPSHTSQYLCASSARSGGANEQFFGPGTRLTVL.

This clonotype was seen at least ten times. This chain connects TRBV9 to TRBJ2-1, with TRBD1 matching 8 bases. V dropped 3 bases and J dropped 9; count of bases not matched to a gene: 5. The V gene's germline CDR1 is SGDLS and CDR2 YYNGEE. There are 13 residues in the CDR3. In nucleotides, the CDR3 is TGTGCCAGCAGCGAAAGAACAGGGGGTGAGCAGTTCTTC. Protein: CASSERTGGEQFF.

CDR3 DNA: TGCAGTGCTACCCAGACCAACACCGGGGAGCTGTTTTTT. It translates to CSATQTNTGELFF. V and J are TRBV20-1 and TRBJ2-2; D call uncertain. The germline V gene encodes CDR1 DFQATT and CDR2 SNEGSKA (reference sequence). CDR3 size: 13 residues. Between the trimmed V and J ends, which lost 4 bases and 2 bases, there was a span of 8 bases.